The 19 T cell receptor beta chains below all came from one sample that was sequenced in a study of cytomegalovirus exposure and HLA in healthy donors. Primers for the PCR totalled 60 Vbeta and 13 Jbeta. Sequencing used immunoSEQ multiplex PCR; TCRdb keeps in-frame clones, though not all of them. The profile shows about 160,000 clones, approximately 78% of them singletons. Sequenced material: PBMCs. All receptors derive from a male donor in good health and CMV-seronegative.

The CDR3 DNA reads TGTGCCAGCAGTGAACAAGGGGGCTGGGTAGGGGGCTACACCTTC. Amino acid sequence: CASSEQGGWVGGYTF. This chain links TRBV6-1 with TRBJ1-2, with 7 bases matching TRBD1. This CDR3 comprises 15 residues. CDR1 is MNHNS and CDR2 is SASEGT in the germline V gene. Losses at the gene ends were 2 bases for V and 8 bases for J; bases not matched to a gene: 11.

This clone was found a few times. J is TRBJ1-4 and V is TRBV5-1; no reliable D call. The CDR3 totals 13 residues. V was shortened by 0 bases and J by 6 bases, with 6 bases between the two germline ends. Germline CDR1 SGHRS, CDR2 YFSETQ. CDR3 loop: CASSLAGDEKLFF. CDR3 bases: TGCGCCAGCAGCTTGGCCGGTGATGAAAAACTGTTTTTT. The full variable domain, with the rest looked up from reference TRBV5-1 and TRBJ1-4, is KAGVTQTPRYLIKTRGQQVTLSCSPISGHRSVSWYQQTPGQGLQFLFEYFSETQRNKGNFPGRFSGRQFSNSRSEMNVSTLELGDSALYLCASSLAGDEKLFFGSGTQLSVL.

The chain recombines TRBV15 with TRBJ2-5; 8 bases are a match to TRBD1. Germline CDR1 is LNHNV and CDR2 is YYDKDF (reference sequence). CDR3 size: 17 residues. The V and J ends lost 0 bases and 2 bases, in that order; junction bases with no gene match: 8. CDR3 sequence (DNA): TGTGCCACCAGCAGAGATGGTCAGGGGGCTGTACAAGAGACCCAGTACTTC. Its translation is CATSRDGQGAVQETQYF. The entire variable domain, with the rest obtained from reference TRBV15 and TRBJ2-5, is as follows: DAMVIQNPRYQVTQFGKPVTLSCSQTLNHNVMYWYQQKSSQAPKLLFHYYDKDFNNEADTPDNFQSRRPNTSFCFLDIRSPGLGDTAMYLCATSRDGQGAVQETQYFGPGTRLLVL.

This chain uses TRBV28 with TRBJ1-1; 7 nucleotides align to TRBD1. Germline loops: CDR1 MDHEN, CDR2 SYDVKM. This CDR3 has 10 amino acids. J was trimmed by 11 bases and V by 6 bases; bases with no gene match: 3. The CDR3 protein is CASRGTDAFF. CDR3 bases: TGTGCCAGCAGGGGGACAGACGCTTTCTTT. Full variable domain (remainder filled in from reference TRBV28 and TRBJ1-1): DVKVTQSSRYLVKRTGEKVFLECVQDMDHENMFWYRQDPGLGLRLIYFSYDVKMKEKGDIPEGYSVSREKKERFSLILESASTNQTSMYLCASRGTDAFFGQGTRLTVV.

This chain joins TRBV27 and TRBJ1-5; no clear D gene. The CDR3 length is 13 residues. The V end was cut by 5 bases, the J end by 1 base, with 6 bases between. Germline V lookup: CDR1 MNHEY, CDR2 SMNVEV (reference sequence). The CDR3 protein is CASSPLSNQPQHF. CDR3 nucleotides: TGTGCCAGCAGTCCCCTAAGCAATCAGCCCCAGCATTTT.

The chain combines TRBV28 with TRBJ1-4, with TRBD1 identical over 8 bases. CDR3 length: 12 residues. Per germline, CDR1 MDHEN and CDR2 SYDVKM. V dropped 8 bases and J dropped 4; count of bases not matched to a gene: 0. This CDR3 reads CASGQGNEKLFF. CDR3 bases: TGTGCCAGCGGACAGGGTAATGAAAAACTGTTTTTT.

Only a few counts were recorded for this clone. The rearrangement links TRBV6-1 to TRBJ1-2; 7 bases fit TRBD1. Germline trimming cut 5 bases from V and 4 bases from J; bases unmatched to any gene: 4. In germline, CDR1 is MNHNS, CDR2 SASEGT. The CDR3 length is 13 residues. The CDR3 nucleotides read TGTGCCAGCAGTCCGGCAGGGGGCTATGGCTACACCTTC. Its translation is CASSPAGGYGYTF.

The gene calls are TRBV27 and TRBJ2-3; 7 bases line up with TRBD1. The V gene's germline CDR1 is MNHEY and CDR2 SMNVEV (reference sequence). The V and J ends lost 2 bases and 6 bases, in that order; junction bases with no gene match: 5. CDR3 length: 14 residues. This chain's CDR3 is CASSLGDSRDTQYF. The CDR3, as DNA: TGTGCCAGCAGTTTAGGGGACAGCAGGGATACGCAGTATTTT.

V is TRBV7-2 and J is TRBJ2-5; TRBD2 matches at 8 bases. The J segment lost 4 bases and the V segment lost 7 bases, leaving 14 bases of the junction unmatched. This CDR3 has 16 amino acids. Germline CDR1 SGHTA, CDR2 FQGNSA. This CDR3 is CASTNLGGRTAETQYF. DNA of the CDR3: TGTGCCAGCACCAATTTGGGCGGGAGGACGGCAGAGACCCAGTACTTC.

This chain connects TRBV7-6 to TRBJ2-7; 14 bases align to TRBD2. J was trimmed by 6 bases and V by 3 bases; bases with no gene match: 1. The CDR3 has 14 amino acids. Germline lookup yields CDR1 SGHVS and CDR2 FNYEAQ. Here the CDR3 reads CASSFGLAGGEQYF. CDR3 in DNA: TGTGCCAGCAGCTTCGGACTAGCGGGGGGCGAGCAGTACTTC.

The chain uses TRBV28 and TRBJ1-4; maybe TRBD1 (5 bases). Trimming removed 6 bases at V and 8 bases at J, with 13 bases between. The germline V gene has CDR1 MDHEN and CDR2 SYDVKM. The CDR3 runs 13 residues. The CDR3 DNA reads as TGTGCCAGCAGCAGTCGACAGACAGAAAAACTGTTTTTT. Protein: CASSSRQTEKLFF.

The CDR3 region is CASSLLLAEGNYNEQFF. The CDR3 coding sequence is TGTGCCAGCAGTTTATTGCTAGCCGAAGGGAACTACAATGAGCAGTTCTTC. The gene calls are TRBV28 and TRBJ2-1; D is perhaps TRBD2 (5 bases). The CDR3 extends over 17 amino acids. Trimming took off 1 base at V and 3 bases at J, with 16 bases between the two ends. Germline-derived CDR1 and CDR2 are MDHEN and SYDVKM.

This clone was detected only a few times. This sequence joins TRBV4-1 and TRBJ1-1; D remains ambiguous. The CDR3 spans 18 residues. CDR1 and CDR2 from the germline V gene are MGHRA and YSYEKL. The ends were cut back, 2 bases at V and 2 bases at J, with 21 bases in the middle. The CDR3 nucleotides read TGCGCCAGCAGCCAATATCAGATGGTGCTAGATTTTAACACTGAAGCTTTCTTT. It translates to CASSQYQMVLDFNTEAFF.

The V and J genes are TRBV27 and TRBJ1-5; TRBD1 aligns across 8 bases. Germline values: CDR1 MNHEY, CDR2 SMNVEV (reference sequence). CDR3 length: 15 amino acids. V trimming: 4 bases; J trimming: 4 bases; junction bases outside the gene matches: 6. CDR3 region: CASSSGTGGNQPQHF. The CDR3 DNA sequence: TGTGCCAGCAGTTCGGGGACAGGAGGGAATCAGCCCCAGCATTTT.

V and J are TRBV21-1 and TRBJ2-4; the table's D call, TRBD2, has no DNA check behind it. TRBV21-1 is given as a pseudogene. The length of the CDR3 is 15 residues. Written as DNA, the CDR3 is TGTGCCAGCAGCAAAGCCCCGGGGGCCAAAAACATTCAGTACTTC. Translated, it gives CASSKAPGAKNIQYF.

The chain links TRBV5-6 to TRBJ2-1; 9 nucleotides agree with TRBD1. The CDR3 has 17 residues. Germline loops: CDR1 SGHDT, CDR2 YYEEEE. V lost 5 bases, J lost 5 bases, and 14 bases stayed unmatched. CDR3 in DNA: TGTGCCAGCAGGTCTCGTCGGACAGGGGATTCGCACAATGAGCAGTTCTTC. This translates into CASRSRRTGDSHNEQFF.

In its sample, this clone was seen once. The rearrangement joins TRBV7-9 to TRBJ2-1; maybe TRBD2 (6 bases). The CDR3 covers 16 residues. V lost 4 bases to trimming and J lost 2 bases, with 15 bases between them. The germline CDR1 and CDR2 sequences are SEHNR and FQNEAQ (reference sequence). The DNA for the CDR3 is TGTGCCAGCAGCTACTCGGGCGGGAACCCCTACAATGAGCAGTTCTTC. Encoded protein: CASSYSGGNPYNEQFF.

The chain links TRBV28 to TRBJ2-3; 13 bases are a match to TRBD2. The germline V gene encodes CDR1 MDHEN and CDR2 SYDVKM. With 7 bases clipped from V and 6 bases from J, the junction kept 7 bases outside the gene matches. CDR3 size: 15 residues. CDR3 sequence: CASTGLAGARDTQYF. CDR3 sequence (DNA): TGTGCCAGCACCGGACTAGCGGGAGCCCGGGATACGCAGTATTTT.

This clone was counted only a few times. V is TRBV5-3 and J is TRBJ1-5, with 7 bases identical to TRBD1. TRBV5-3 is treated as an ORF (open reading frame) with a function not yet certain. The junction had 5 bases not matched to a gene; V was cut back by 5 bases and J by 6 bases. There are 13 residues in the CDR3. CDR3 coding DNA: TGTGCCAGAAGGGAGACAGGGTGTCAGCCCCAGCATTTT. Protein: CARRETGCQPQHF.